Listed here are 9 T cell receptor beta chains from one sample, sequenced in a study of blood T cells in healthy people across ages. With a J-beta primer mix and a sample-barcoded 5' primer, a second PCR ran 7 to 11 cycles. Via MiXCR, TCRdb re-called the 5' RACE reads, giving one row per CDR3 protein. This table has roughly 730,000 distinct CDR3 sequences, more than 55% appearing once. Source material: blood. The receptors were sampled from a man aged 40-49 years in good health.

The sample holds one count of this clonotype. This chain joins TRBV29-1 and TRBJ2-7; TRBD1 matches 7 bases. The DNA end is more similar to TRBJ2-5, so the J call may be wrong. The CDR3 is made up of 13 amino acids. Germline V gene data show CDR1 as SQVTM and CDR2 as ANQGSEA. Here the CDR3 reads CSIGLTGSETQYF. DNA of the CDR3: TGCAGCATTGGGTTGACAGGGTCAGAGACCCAGTACTTC.

CDR3 sequence (DNA): TGTGCCAGCAGCTTAGTAGCAGGGTTTCTTCAGCCCCAGCATTTT. Amino acid sequence: CASSLVAGFLQPQHF. V gene TRBV7-8 combines with J gene TRBJ1-5, with D maybe TRBD1 (5 bases). CDR1 SGHVS and CDR2 FQNEAQ come from the germline V gene. This CDR3 is built from 15 residues. V lost 1 base to trimming and J lost 6 bases, with 13 bases between them. The full variable domain, in which reference TRBV7-8 and TRBJ1-5 provide the parts outside the CDR3, is GAGVSQSPRYKVAKRGQDVALRCDPISGHVSLFWYQQALGQGPEFLTYFQNEAQLDKSGLPSDRFFAERPEGSVSTLKIQRTQQEDSAVYLCASSLVAGFLQPQHFGDGTRLSIL.

This chain connects TRBV7-2 to TRBJ1-2; tentatively, D is TRBD1 (5 bases). Trimming shortened V by 5 bases and J by 0 bases, and 13 bases separated the two germline ends. Germline V CDR1 and CDR2: SGHTA, FQGNSA. The CDR3 has 15 amino acids. The CDR3 DNA reads as TGTGCCAGCAGCAGGGATTCGGGGCCTAACTATGGCTACACCTTC. As protein: CASSRDSGPNYGYTF.

The chain links TRBV14 to TRBJ2-1; D is unresolved. Germline CDR1 reads SGHDN; CDR2 reads FVKESK. V was trimmed by 3 bases and J by 6 bases, leaving 12 bases between them. This CDR3 has 14 residues. The DNA for the CDR3 is TGTGCCAGCAGCCAGGGCCCATCGGGCAATGAGCAGTTCTTC. This translates into CASSQGPSGNEQFF.

V is TRBV6-1 and J is TRBJ1-2; D is unclear. Germline-derived CDR1 and CDR2 are MNHNS and SASEGT. This CDR3 contains 14 residues. Trimming left V 4 bases short and J 2 bases short, with 11 bases between. The CDR3, as DNA: TGTGCCAGCAGTGCGACAATCTGGAACTATGGCTACACCTTC. Protein product: CASSATIWNYGYTF.

This clonotype was observed a handful of times. V gene TRBV28 combines with J gene TRBJ2-4; D is perhaps TRBD2 (7 bases). The CDR3 covers 13 residues. CDR1 and CDR2 (germline): MDHEN, SYDVKM. Trimming cost V 6 bases and J 8 bases, with 14 bases left between them. Written as DNA, the CDR3 is TGTGCCAGCAGAGGGGGGGCCGGTTACATTCAGTACTTC. Its translation: CASRGGAGYIQYF.

This chain links TRBV9 with TRBJ2-1; 10 nucleotides match TRBD2. Germline loops: CDR1 SGDLS, CDR2 YYNGEE. With 2 bases clipped from V and 9 bases from J, the junction kept 8 bases outside the gene matches. The CDR3 runs to 15 residues. The CDR3: CASSVASGSWVEQFF. As DNA, the CDR3 is TGTGCCAGCAGCGTCGCTAGCGGGAGCTGGGTTGAGCAGTTCTTC.

The rearrangement joins TRBV15 to TRBJ1-1; D is uncertain. Trimming stripped 0 bases from V and 1 base from J, with 3 bases between. Germline CDR1 reads LNHNV; CDR2 reads YYDKDF (reference sequence). CDR3 size: 13 residues. CDR3 in amino acids: CATSREPNTEAFF. DNA for the CDR3: TGTGCCACCAGCAGAGAGCCGAACACTGAAGCTTTCTTT.

The chain links TRBV24-1 to TRBJ2-7; the match to TRBD1 covers 10 bases. The CDR3 consists of 15 residues. Germline CDR1 reads KGHDR; CDR2 reads SFDVKD. V dropped 4 bases and J dropped 0; count of bases not matched to a gene: 2. The CDR3 DNA reads as TGTGCCACCAGTGAAGGGACAGGGGACTCCTACGAGCAGTACTTC. This codes for CATSEGTGDSYEQYF.